This entry features one T cell receptor (beta chain) sequence. Its antigen remains unidentified. 13 Jbeta primers and 60 Vbeta primers were used for the PCR. Generated by immunoSEQ multiplex PCR, the TCRdb table keeps only in-frame clones and is missing some. The data show about 110,000 clones, roughly 73% seen once. The source of the sample is a study of cytomegalovirus exposure and HLA in healthy donors. Trimming stripped 10 bases from V and 5 bases from J, with 14 bases between. Germline assignment: CDR1 LNHDA and CDR2 SQIVND (reference sequence). This CDR3 has 12 residues. The study, taken as a whole, reports: The authors confirmed in vitro that a few CMV-associated chains were specific for CMV antigens. Later genetic work tied a missense DCLRE1C variant to beta-chain V and J trimming. Further analysis, carried out later, found HLA-associated TCR beta chains more clonally expanded than equally common other chains.

The sequencing input was PBMCs. This receptor was identified in a woman in her twenties or thirties in good health and CMV-seronegative. This rearrangement joins TRBV19 to TRBJ1-1; D call uncertain. Written as DNA, the CDR3 is TGTGCCACCCGGGAAGGAGGGACTGAAGCTTTCTTT. Translating it yields CATREGGTEAFF.